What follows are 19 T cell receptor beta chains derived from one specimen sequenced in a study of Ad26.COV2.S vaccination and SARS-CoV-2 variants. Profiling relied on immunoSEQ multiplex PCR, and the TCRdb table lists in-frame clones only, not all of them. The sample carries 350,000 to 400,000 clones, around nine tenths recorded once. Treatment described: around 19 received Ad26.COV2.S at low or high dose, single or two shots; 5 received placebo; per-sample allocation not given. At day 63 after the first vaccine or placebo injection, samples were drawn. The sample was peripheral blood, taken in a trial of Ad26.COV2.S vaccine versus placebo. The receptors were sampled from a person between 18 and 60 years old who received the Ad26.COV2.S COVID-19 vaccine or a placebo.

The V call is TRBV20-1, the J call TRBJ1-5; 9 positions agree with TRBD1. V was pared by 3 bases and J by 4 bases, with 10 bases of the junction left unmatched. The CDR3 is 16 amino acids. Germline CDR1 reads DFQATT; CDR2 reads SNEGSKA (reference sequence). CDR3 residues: CSASLGRDRVNQPQHF. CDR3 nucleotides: TGCAGTGCTAGTTTGGGCCGGGACAGGGTTAATCAGCCCCAGCATTTT.

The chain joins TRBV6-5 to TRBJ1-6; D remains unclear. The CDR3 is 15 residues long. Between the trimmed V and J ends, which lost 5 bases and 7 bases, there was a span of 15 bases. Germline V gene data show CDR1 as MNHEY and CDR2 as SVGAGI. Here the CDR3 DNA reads TGTGCCAGCAGTCCCCTCGGACCCAACAATTCACCCCTCCACTTT. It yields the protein CASSPLGPNNSPLHF.

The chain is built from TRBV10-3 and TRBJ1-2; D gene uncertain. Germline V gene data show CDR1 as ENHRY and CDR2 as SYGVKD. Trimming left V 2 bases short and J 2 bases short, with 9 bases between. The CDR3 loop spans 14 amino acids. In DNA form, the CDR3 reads TGTGCCATCAGTGAGGAATACATGAACTATGGCTACACCTTC. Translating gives CAISEEYMNYGYTF.

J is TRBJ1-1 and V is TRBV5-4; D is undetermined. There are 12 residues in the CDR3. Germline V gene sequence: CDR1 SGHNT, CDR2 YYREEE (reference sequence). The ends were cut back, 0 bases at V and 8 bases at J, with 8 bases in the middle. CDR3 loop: CASSLGSLEAFF. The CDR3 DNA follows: TGTGCCAGCAGCTTGGGTTCTCTGGAAGCTTTCTTT. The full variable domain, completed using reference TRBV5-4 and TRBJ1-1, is ETGVTQSPTHLIKTRGQQVTLRCSSQSGHNTVSWYQQALGQGPQFIFQYYREEENGRGNFPPRFSGLQFPNYSSELNVNALELDDSALYLCASSLGSLEAFFGQGTRLTVV.

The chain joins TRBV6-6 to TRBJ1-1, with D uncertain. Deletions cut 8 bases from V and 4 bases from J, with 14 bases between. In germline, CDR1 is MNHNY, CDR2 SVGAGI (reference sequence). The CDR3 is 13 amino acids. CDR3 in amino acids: CASGGLLGTEAFF. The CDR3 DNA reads TGTGCCAGCGGAGGGCTTCTGGGCACTGAAGCTTTCTTT.

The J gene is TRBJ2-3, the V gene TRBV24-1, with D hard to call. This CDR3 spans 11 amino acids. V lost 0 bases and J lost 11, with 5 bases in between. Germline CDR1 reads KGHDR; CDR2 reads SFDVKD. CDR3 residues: CATSDLLKQYF. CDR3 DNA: TGTGCCACCAGTGATTTGTTGAAGCAGTATTTT.

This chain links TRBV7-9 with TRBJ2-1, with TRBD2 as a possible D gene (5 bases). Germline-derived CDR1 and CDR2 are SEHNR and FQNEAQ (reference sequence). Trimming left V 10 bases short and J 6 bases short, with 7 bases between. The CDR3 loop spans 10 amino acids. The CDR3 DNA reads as TGTGCCATAGGGAGCAATGAGCAGTTCTTC. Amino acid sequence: CAIGSNEQFF. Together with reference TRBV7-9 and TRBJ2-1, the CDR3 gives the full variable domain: DTGVSQNPRHKITKRGQNVTFRCDPISEHNRLYWYRQTLGQGPEFLTYFQNEAQLEKSRLLSDRFSAERPKGSFSTLEIQRTEQGDSAMYLCAIGSNEQFFGPGTRLTVL.

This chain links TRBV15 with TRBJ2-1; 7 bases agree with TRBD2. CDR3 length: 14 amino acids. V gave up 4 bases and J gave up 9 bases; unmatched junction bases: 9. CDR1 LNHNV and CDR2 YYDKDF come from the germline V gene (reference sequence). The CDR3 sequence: CATSTTGTKREQFF. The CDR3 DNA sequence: TGTGCCACCAGCACCACCGGGACTAAGCGTGAGCAGTTCTTC.

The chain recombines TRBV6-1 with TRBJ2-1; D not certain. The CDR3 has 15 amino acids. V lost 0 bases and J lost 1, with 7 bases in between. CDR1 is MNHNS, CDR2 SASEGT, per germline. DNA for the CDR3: TGTGCCAGCAGTGAAGCGGGTACTTCCTACAATGAGCAGTTCTTC. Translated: CASSEAGTSYNEQFF.

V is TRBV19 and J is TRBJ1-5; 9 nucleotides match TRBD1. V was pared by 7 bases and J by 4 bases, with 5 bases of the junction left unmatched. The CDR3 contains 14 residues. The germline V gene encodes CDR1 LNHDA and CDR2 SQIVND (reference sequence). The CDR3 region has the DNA TGTGCCAGTACCCCGGACAGGGGAAATCAGCCCCAGCATTTT. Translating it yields CASTPDRGNQPQHF.

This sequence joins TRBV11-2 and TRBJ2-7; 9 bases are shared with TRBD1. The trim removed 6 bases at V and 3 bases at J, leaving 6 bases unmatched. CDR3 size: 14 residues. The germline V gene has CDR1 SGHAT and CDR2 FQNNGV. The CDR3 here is CASRKLTGGYEQYF. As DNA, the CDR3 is TGTGCCAGCAGAAAACTGACAGGGGGCTACGAGCAGTACTTC.

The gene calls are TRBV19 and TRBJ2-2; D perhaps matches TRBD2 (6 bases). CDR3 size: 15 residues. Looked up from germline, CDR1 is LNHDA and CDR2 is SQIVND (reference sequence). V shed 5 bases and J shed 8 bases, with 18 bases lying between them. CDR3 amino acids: CASSFGTLPLGELFF. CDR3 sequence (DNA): TGTGCCAGTAGTTTCGGGACTCTGCCCTTGGGGGAGCTGTTTTTT.

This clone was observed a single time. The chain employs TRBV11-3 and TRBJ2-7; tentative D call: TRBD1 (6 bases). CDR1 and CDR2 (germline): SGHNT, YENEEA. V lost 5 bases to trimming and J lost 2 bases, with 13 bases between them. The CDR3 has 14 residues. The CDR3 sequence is CASSPGTGTYEQYF. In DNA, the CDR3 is TGTGCCAGCAGCCCCGGTACAGGGACCTACGAGCAGTACTTC.

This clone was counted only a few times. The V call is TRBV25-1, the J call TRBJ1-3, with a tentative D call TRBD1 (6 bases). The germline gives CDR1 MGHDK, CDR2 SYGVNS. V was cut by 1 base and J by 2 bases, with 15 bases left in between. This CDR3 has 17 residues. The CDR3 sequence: CASSESGGDWPGNTIYF. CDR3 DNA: TGTGCCAGCAGTGAATCGGGGGGCGACTGGCCTGGAAACACCATATATTTT.

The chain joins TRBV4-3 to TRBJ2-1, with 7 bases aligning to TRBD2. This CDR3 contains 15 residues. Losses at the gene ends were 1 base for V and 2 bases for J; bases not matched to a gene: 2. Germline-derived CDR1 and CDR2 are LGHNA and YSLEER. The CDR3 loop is CASSQVGTTYNEQFF. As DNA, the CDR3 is TGCGCCAGCAGCCAAGTGGGGACTACCTACAATGAGCAGTTCTTC.

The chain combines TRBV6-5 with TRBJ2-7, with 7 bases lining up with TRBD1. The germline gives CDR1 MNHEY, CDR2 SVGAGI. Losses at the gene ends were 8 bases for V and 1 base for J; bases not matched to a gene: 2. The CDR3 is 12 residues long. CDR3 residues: CASWGQSYEQYF. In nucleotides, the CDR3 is TGTGCCAGCTGGGGACAGTCCTACGAGCAGTACTTC.

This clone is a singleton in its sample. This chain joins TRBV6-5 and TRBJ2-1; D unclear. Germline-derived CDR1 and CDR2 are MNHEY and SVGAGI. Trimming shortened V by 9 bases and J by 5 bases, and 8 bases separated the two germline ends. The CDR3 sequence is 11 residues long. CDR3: CASKSDNEQFF. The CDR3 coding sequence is TGTGCCAGTAAAAGTGACAATGAGCAGTTCTTC.

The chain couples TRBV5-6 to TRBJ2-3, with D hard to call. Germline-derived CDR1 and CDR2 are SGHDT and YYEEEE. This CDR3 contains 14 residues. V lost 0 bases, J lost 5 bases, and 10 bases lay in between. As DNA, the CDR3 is TGTGCCAGCAGCTTGGCCGGGTTAGGAGATACGCAGTATTTT. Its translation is CASSLAGLGDTQYF.

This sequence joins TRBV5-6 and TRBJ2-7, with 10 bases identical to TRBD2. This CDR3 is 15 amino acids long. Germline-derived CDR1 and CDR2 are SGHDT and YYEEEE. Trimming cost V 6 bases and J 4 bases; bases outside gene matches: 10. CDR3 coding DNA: TGTGCCAGCACCATTAGCGGGGGGCCTTATTACGAGCAGTACTTC. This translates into CASTISGGPYYEQYF.